Each of the 24 T cell receptor beta chains below was sequenced from the same sample in a study of cytomegalovirus exposure and HLA in healthy donors. Use of 60 Vbeta and 13 Jbeta primers characterized the PCR. Clones were read by immunoSEQ multiplex PCR, and TCRdb kept only the in-frame ones, dropping some. The sample contains about 37,000 clones, roughly 80% of which appear only once. Sequencing was done on a sample of PBMCs. These receptors all stem from a woman aged 40 to 50 in good health and CMV-seronegative.

The CDR3 spells CASSLDPYNEQFF. The CDR3, as DNA: TGTGCCAGCAGCTTAGATCCGTACAATGAGCAGTTCTTC. The chain combines TRBV11-2 with TRBJ2-1; no clear D. The V gene's germline CDR1 is SGHAT and CDR2 FQNNGV. This CDR3 region has 13 residues. Trimming cost V 0 bases and J 4 bases, with 4 bases left between them.

V usage is TRBV7-9 and J usage is TRBJ1-1, with a tentative D call TRBD1 (5 bases). Germline V gene data show CDR1 as SEHNR and CDR2 as FQNEAQ (reference sequence). The CDR3 length is 15 residues. The V gene lost 2 bases and the J gene lost 6 bases, with 16 bases spanning the gap. The DNA of the CDR3 is TGTGCCAGCAGCTTATTGGGCGCGGCGGGGGCTGAAGCTTTCTTT. This gives the protein CASSLLGAAGAEAFF.

V gene TRBV6-6 combines with J gene TRBJ1-6; the match to TRBD1 covers 7 bases. The V gene's germline CDR1 is MNHNY and CDR2 SVGAGI (reference sequence). The CDR3 loop spans 16 amino acids. V shed 6 bases and J 1 base; nucleotides not matched to a gene: 6. The CDR3 region is CASRTGEGSYNSPLHF. The CDR3, as DNA: TGTGCCAGCAGAACAGGGGAAGGGTCCTATAATTCACCCCTCCACTTT.

The chain recombines TRBV7-2 with TRBJ2-1, with TRBD2 matching 7 bases. V dropped 3 bases and J dropped 4; count of bases not matched to a gene: 9. The CDR3 is made up of 16 amino acids. CDR1 and CDR2 from the germline V gene are SGHTA and FQGNSA. CDR3 sequence: CASSFISGLEYNEQFF. DNA for the CDR3: TGTGCCAGCAGCTTTATTTCAGGACTAGAATACAATGAGCAGTTCTTC.

This clone was recorded only once. The chain has TRBV9 and TRBJ1-1; D unresolved. Trimming took 0 bases from V and 7 from J, leaving 10 bases between them. The germline V gene has CDR1 SGDLS and CDR2 YYNGEE. CDR3 length equals 13 residues. The CDR3 region has the DNA TGTGCCAGCAGCGTAGTCGCCGGAGGTGAAGCTTTCTTT. Translated: CASSVVAGGEAFF.

V usage is TRBV2 and J usage is TRBJ2-4; 8 bases match TRBD1. CDR3 length: 17 residues. Trimming at V came to 3 bases and at J to 4 bases, leaving 11 bases not matched to a gene. Germline-derived CDR1 and CDR2 are SNHLY and FYNNEI. The CDR3 DNA reads as TGTGCCAGCAGTGAGGAGGGGGCAGGGGGCTTGAAAAACATTCAGTACTTC. Amino acid sequence: CASSEEGAGGLKNIQYF.

V gene TRBV6-1 combines with J gene TRBJ1-6; unclear D gene. V lost 6 bases and J 9 bases, leaving 12 bases between the germline ends. CDR3 size: 13 residues. Germline assignment: CDR1 MNHNS and CDR2 SASEGT. The CDR3 protein is CASSAAAGSPLHF. The CDR3 DNA reads as TGTGCCAGCAGCGCGGCGGCCGGTTCACCCCTCCACTTT.

The J gene is TRBJ2-3, the V gene TRBV5-1; no definite D call. The CDR3 consists of 13 residues. Germline values: CDR1 SGHRS, CDR2 YFSETQ. Trimming stripped 5 bases from V and 3 bases from J, with 10 bases between. CDR3 loop: CASRPGGTDTQYF. The CDR3 bases are TGCGCCAGCAGACCGGGTGGGACAGATACGCAGTATTTT. The full variable domain, its missing parts supplied by reference TRBV5-1 and TRBJ2-3, is KAGVTQTPRYLIKTRGQQVTLSCSPISGHRSVSWYQQTPGQGLQFLFEYFSETQRNKGNFPGRFSGRQFSNSRSEMNVSTLELGDSALYLCASRPGGTDTQYFGPGTRLTVL.

V gene TRBV7-2 combines with J gene TRBJ2-7; a possible D gene is TRBD1 (6 bases). V dropped 5 bases and J dropped 5 bases, with 19 bases sitting between them. The CDR3 has 15 residues. CDR1 is SGHTA, CDR2 FQGNSA, per germline. CDR3 nucleotides: TGTGCCAGCAGCCCAACCATAAGACAGGTCCACGAGCAGTACTTC. The encoded protein is CASSPTIRQVHEQYF.

The CDR3 sequence: CASSSRAAGVGISPLHF. CDR3 coding DNA: TGTGCCAGCAGCTCCAGGGCGGCGGGGGTAGGGATTTCACCCCTCCACTTT. V is TRBV7-9 and J is TRBJ1-6; D perhaps matches TRBD1 (5 bases). The germline V and J ends were trimmed by 4 bases and 9 bases, with 22 bases remaining between them. In germline, CDR1 is SEHNR, CDR2 FQNEAQ (reference sequence). The CDR3 length is 17 residues.

This clone showed up just a few times. V and J are TRBV4-2 and TRBJ2-2, with 11 nucleotides matching TRBD2. Germline V CDR1 and CDR2: LGHNA, YNFKEQ. CDR3 length: 16 residues. After removal of 4 bases from V and 6 bases from J, the junction contained 7 bases not matched to a gene. CDR3 sequence reads: CASSLKTSGEPGELFF. As DNA, the CDR3 is TGTGCCAGCAGCCTGAAGACTAGCGGGGAGCCCGGGGAGCTGTTTTTT.

V and J are TRBV6-5 and TRBJ1-5; D possibly corresponds to TRBD1 (6 bases). This CDR3 spans 15 amino acids. The germline V gene has CDR1 MNHEY and CDR2 SVGAGI. V lost 5 bases and J 2 bases, leaving 13 bases between the germline ends. CDR3 sequence reads: CASSATGGGNQPQHF. The CDR3 region has the DNA TGTGCCAGCAGTGCCACGGGGGGCGGCAATCAGCCCCAGCATTTT.

This chain uses TRBV5-1 with TRBJ1-3; D is possibly TRBD1 (6 bases). V was shortened by 1 base and J by 2 bases, with 16 bases between the two germline ends. The germline V gene has CDR1 SGHRS and CDR2 YFSETQ. The CDR3 length is 17 residues. In DNA, the CDR3 is TGCGCCAGCAGCTTGACCCCCGGGACACAGACTGGAAACACCATATATTTT. Protein sequence: CASSLTPGTQTGNTIYF.

This chain links TRBV7-2 with TRBJ2-1; the D gene is possibly TRBD2 (7 bases). The CDR3 covers 13 residues. In germline, CDR1 is SGHTA, CDR2 FQGNSA. With 3 bases removed from V and 8 bases from J, the gap between germline ends came to 11 bases. CDR3 protein: CASSFWGGHEQFF. The CDR3 DNA reads as TGTGCCAGCAGCTTTTGGGGGGGCCATGAGCAGTTCTTC.

V usage is TRBV7-9 and J usage is TRBJ2-2; 7 nucleotides agree with TRBD1. The V gene end was trimmed by 10 bases and the J gene end by 8 bases; junction bases not matched to a gene: 22. This CDR3 is built from 17 residues. Germline CDR1 SEHNR, CDR2 FQNEAQ (reference sequence). The CDR3 protein is CATEMTGSGRKIGELFF. CDR3 in DNA: TGTGCCACAGAAATGACAGGGTCGGGAAGAAAAATAGGGGAGCTGTTTTTT.

This sequence joins TRBV5-4 and TRBJ1-5, with TRBD1 as a possible D gene (5 bases). V lost 2 bases and J lost 4, with 10 bases in between. The germline CDR1 and CDR2 sequences are SGHNT and YYREEE (reference sequence). This CDR3 contains 14 residues. CDR3 sequence (DNA): TGTGCCAGCAGCTTAAAGGGGATAAATCAGCCCCAGCATTTT. It codes for CASSLKGINQPQHF.

The rearrangement joins TRBV18 to TRBJ1-2, with a tentative D call TRBD1 (5 bases). V lost 3 bases, J lost 4 bases, and 15 bases lay in between. CDR3 length: 15 amino acids. Germline V gene sequence: CDR1 KGHSH, CDR2 LQKENI. This CDR3 reads CASSPRNQGGYGYTF. The CDR3 bases are TGTGCCAGCTCACCTCGCAATCAGGGAGGCTATGGCTACACCTTC.

This clone was seen only a few times. The V gene is TRBV2, the J gene TRBJ2-7; 8 bases match TRBD1. This CDR3 is built from 13 residues. The V and J ends lost 5 bases and 3 bases, in that order; junction bases with no gene match: 3. CDR1 and CDR2 (germline): SNHLY, FYNNEI. The CDR3 DNA reads as TGTGCCAGCAGTCCGGGACAGGTCTACGAGCAGTACGTC. Translating it yields CASSPGQVYEQYV.

Here the CDR3 DNA reads TGTGCCAGCAGCCACGGGGGGACGCACACTGAAGCTTTCTTT. This translates into CASSHGGTHTEAFF. The chain carries TRBV28 and TRBJ1-1, with a tentative D call TRBD1 (5 bases). CDR3 length: 14 residues. V lost 6 bases to trimming and J lost 3 bases, with 14 bases between them. Germline V CDR1 and CDR2: MDHEN, SYDVKM.

The chain joins TRBV18 to TRBJ2-3; D gene ambiguous. This CDR3 has 13 residues. Trimming stripped 3 bases from V and 5 bases from J, with 9 bases between. Germline CDR1 and CDR2: KGHSH and LQKENI. CDR3 nucleotides: TGTGCCAGCTCACCGAACTACGGAGATACGCAGTATTTT. This gives the protein CASSPNYGDTQYF.

This chain links TRBV2 with TRBJ2-7; D might be TRBD1 (5 bases). V gave up 5 bases and J gave up 4 bases, with 9 bases separating them. The CDR3 is 12 residues long. CDR1 is SNHLY, CDR2 FYNNEI, per germline. The CDR3 coding sequence is TGTGCCAGCAGTATTCAGGGTTACGAGCAGTACTTC. Its protein is CASSIQGYEQYF.

J is TRBJ1-1 and V is TRBV27, with 8 positions matching TRBD1. Germline CDR1 and CDR2: MNHEY and SMNVEV (reference sequence). Trimming removed 3 bases from V and 7 bases from J; junction bases left unmatched: 4. The CDR3 is made up of 13 amino acids. CDR3 coding DNA: TGTGCCAGCAGTTTTCGGACAGGGAATGAAGCTTTCTTT. This gives the protein CASSFRTGNEAFF.

This clone has just a few counts. V is TRBV7-6 and J is TRBJ2-1, with 8 bases lining up with TRBD1. Losses at the gene ends were 0 bases for V and 10 bases for J; bases not matched to a gene: 14. CDR3 length: 17 amino acids. The germline CDR1 and CDR2 sequences are SGHVS and FNYEAQ. The CDR3 spells CASSLARDRDRTKEQFF. CDR3 nucleotides: TGTGCCAGCAGCTTAGCGAGGGATCGGGACAGGACTAAGGAGCAGTTCTTC.

The chain is built from TRBV28 and TRBJ1-2, with D unresolved. V dropped 7 bases and J dropped 4 bases, with 16 bases sitting between them. The germline V gene has CDR1 MDHEN and CDR2 SYDVKM. This CDR3 is 14 amino acids long. CDR3 protein: CASKLDGRSYGYTF. The DNA for the CDR3 is TGTGCCAGCAAGCTAGACGGGAGATCCTATGGCTACACCTTC.